The clone carrying this T cell receptor beta chain has at least ten counts. Its antigen remains unknown. iRepertoire HTBI primers and Arm-PCR of CDR3 regions built TCR beta libraries. MiXCR, run by TCRdb on the multiplex PCR reads, gives a single entry per CDR3 protein. The data show a few hundred thousand distinct CDR3 sequences, around a fifth seen once. The sample is drawn from a study of regulatory T cells in long-lasting Graves disease. This CDR3 comprises 14 residues. The V gene's germline CDR1 is MDHEN and CDR2 SYDVKM. Trimming left V 3 bases short and J 8 bases short, with 14 bases between. Broader study findings: Persistent Graves' disease cases displayed lower TCR diversity than newly diagnosed ones. Shared public clonotypes totalled 2,741 in persistent patients, compared with about 990 in new patients.

Time point denoted: persistent/refractory GD, antithyroid drugs over 5 years with positive TRAb. Researchers made the TCR library from RNA that was extracted from PBMCs. In each case, Graves' disease was diagnosed per American Thyroid Association guidelines. This clonotype originated in a female donor with Graves disease. V is TRBV28 and J is TRBJ1-5, with D perhaps TRBD1 (6 bases). Sequenced here: peripheral blood mononuclear cells (PBMCs), sampled when the disease was refractory, from a patient treated with antithyroid drugs. This chain's CDR3 is CASSFEGGVKPQHF. In DNA, the CDR3 is TGTGCCAGCAGTTTTGAGGGGGGTGTCAAGCCCCAGCATTTT.